These 30 T cell receptor beta chains were all obtained from the same sample, sequenced in a study of blood T cell repertoires in COVID-19. Some clones are missing from TCRdb's copy, which holds only in-frame ones; the method was immunoSEQ multiplex PCR. The sample yields 65,000 to 75,000 clones, approximately 80% seen once. The sample comprised peripheral blood. The source of these receptors is an elderly woman with acute or convalescent COVID-19.

The V call is TRBV10-3, the J call TRBJ2-7, with D possibly being TRBD1 (5 bases). V lost 5 bases to trimming and J lost 2 bases, with 10 bases between them. CDR1 and CDR2 from the germline V gene are ENHRY and SYGVKD. CDR3 size: 13 residues. The CDR3: CAISKTDTYEQYF. The CDR3 nucleotides are TGTGCCATCAGTAAGACGGACACCTACGAGCAGTACTTC.

The CDR3 here is CASSFWGRSTDTQYF. CDR3 nucleotides: TGTGCCAGCAGCTTTTGGGGCCGTAGCACAGATACGCAGTATTTT. V and J are TRBV5-4 and TRBJ2-3; the D gene is possibly TRBD1 (5 bases). CDR3 length equals 15 residues. Germline V gives CDR1 SGHNT, CDR2 YYREEE (reference sequence). The V and J ends lost 2 bases and 0 bases respectively, with 10 bases between them.

In this sample, this clone turned up once. The chain recombines TRBV6-5 with TRBJ1-1, with 9 bases aligning to TRBD1. CDR3 size: 14 residues. Germline loops: CDR1 MNHEY, CDR2 SVGAGI. J lost 1 base, V lost 7 bases, and 4 bases had no gene match. The CDR3 loop reads CASKLDRGNTEAFF. The DNA for the CDR3 is TGTGCCAGCAAACTGGACAGGGGGAACACTGAAGCTTTCTTT.

The chain recombines TRBV7-9 with TRBJ1-2, with unresolved D. Trimming pared 5 bases from V and 3 bases from J, leaving 7 bases between. CDR3 length: 12 residues. The germline V gene encodes CDR1 SEHNR and CDR2 FQNEAQ (reference sequence). The CDR3, as DNA: TGTGCCAGCAGCCCGACTTACTATGGCTACACCTTC. This codes for CASSPTYYGYTF.

The chain carries TRBV4-1 and TRBJ1-2, with TRBD1 as a possible D gene (6 bases). V was trimmed by 1 base and J by 8 bases, leaving 14 bases between them. The germline gives CDR1 MGHRA, CDR2 YSYEKL. The CDR3 has 14 amino acids. For the CDR3, the DNA is TGCGCCAGCAGCCAAGCGGGGGGCAAGTTCGGCTACACCTTC. Its translation is CASSQAGGKFGYTF.

J is TRBJ2-1 and V is TRBV5-1; D possibly corresponds to TRBD2 (5 bases). V was pared by 4 bases and J by 3 bases, with 11 bases between. Germline CDR1 SGHRS, CDR2 YFSETQ. The CDR3 totals 14 residues. The CDR3 is CASSPVAGYNEQFF. DNA of the CDR3: TGCGCCAGCAGCCCGGTGGCGGGCTACAATGAGCAGTTCTTC.

This clone is deemed medium-sized. This chain connects TRBV7-3 to TRBJ1-6; 8 nucleotides line up with TRBD1. Germline trimming cut 0 bases from V and 8 bases from J; bases unmatched to any gene: 9. CDR1 and CDR2 (germline): SGHTA, FQGTGA. CDR3 size: 17 residues. The CDR3 region is CASSLTPGQGADSPLHF. CDR3 nucleotide sequence: TGTGCCAGCAGCTTAACCCCTGGGCAGGGGGCTGATTCACCCCTCCACTTT. The full variable domain, with the rest looked up from reference TRBV7-3 and TRBJ1-6, is GAGVSQTPSNKVTEKGKYVELRCDPISGHTALYWYRQSLGQGPEFLIYFQGTGAADDSGLPNDRFFAVRPEGSVSTLKIQRTERGDSAVYLCASSLTPGQGADSPLHFGNGTRLTVT.

This chain joins TRBV19 and TRBJ2-1; D is uncertain. Trimming removed 5 bases at V and 4 bases at J, with 15 bases between. Germline V gene lookup returns CDR1 LNHDA and CDR2 SQIVND (reference sequence). This CDR3 region has 15 residues. The CDR3, as DNA: TGTGCCAGTAGTCCCCAACGTCACGGGTACAATGAGCAGTTCTTC. It translates to CASSPQRHGYNEQFF.

The chain has TRBV20-1 and TRBJ2-3; D possibly corresponds to TRBD1 (5 bases). Trimming took 3 bases from V and 4 from J, leaving 17 bases between them. This CDR3 spans 15 amino acids. Looked up from germline, CDR1 is DFQATT and CDR2 is SNEGSKA (reference sequence). Here the CDR3 DNA reads TGCAGTGCTAGTCTCGGCAGGGCCTTGCCAGATACGCAGTATTTT. It translates to CSASLGRALPDTQYF.

This chain joins TRBV25-1 and TRBJ2-2; TRBD1 might be the D (6 bases). In germline, CDR1 is MGHDK, CDR2 SYGVNS. Trimming took off 4 bases at V and 3 bases at J, with 15 bases between the two ends. This CDR3 spans 16 amino acids. Here the CDR3 DNA reads TGTGCCAGCAGTGGTGGGGCAGGGGAATACACCGGGGAGCTGTTTTTT. Encoded protein: CASSGGAGEYTGELFF.

The rearrangement links TRBV9 to TRBJ1-1; D is possibly TRBD1 (6 bases). The CDR3 is made up of 15 amino acids. V lost 1 base and J 1 base, leaving 11 bases between the germline ends. CDR1 SGDLS and CDR2 YYNGEE come from the germline V gene. The CDR3 region is CASSVSDSKNTEAFF. The DNA for the CDR3 is TGTGCCAGCAGCGTATCGGACAGCAAGAACACTGAAGCTTTCTTT.

The rearrangement links TRBV7-9 to TRBJ2-3; 7 nucleotides align to TRBD1. The CDR3 is made up of 14 amino acids. The germline V gene encodes CDR1 SEHNR and CDR2 FQNEAQ (reference sequence). The junction had 2 bases not matched to a gene; V was cut back by 5 bases and J by 0 bases. CDR3 in amino acids: CASSNRGSTDTQYF. The CDR3 DNA follows: TGTGCCAGCAGCAACAGGGGTAGCACAGATACGCAGTATTTT.

The J gene is TRBJ1-2, the V gene TRBV10-2, with unresolved D. The germline V and J ends were trimmed by 3 bases and 7 bases, with 18 bases remaining between them. Germline assignment: CDR1 WSHSY and CDR2 SAAADI. This CDR3 region has 15 residues. DNA of the CDR3: TGCGCCAGCAGTGAAGGCGGGCAGGCGCGAGGTGGCTACACCTTC. Its protein product is CASSEGGQARGGYTF.

This rearrangement joins TRBV12-3 or TRBV12-4 to TRBJ2-3, with D unresolved. The CDR3 contains 13 residues. The germline V and J ends were trimmed by 6 bases and 3 bases, with 10 bases remaining between them. Written as DNA, the CDR3 is TGTGCCAGCAGCCTCCCTCTTACAGATACGCAGTATTTT. It yields the protein CASSLPLTDTQYF.

The chain carries TRBV5-1 and TRBJ1-3, with 9 bases fitting TRBD1. The CDR3 extends over 14 amino acids. Per the germline V gene, CDR1 is SGHRS and CDR2 is YFSETQ. V trimming: 0 bases; J trimming: 8 bases; junction bases outside the gene matches: 3. The CDR3 protein is CASSLADRGHTIYF. CDR3 sequence (DNA): TGCGCCAGCAGCTTGGCGGACAGGGGACACACCATATATTTT.

The chain is built from TRBV29-1 and TRBJ2-5; the match to TRBD2 covers 10 bases. J lost 5 bases, V lost 5 bases, and 8 bases had no gene match. CDR3 length: 14 amino acids. Germline lookup yields CDR1 SQVTM and CDR2 ANQGSEA. Written as DNA, the CDR3 is TGCAGCGTTAGCGGGGGGGCCGGAAGGGAGACCCAGTACTTC. Amino acids: CSVSGGAGRETQYF.

The chain couples TRBV7-8 to TRBJ1-4, with D maybe TRBD1 (5 bases). From germline, CDR1 is SGHVS and CDR2 FQNEAQ. The V end lost 3 bases, the J end lost 10 bases, and 18 bases lay between the germline ends. CDR3 size: 15 residues. CDR3 sequence reads: CASSFAGTPEGKLFF. The CDR3 DNA reads TGTGCCAGCAGCTTCGCCGGGACTCCAGAGGGAAAACTGTTTTTT. Combining the CDR3 with reference TRBV7-8 and TRBJ1-4 gives the whole variable domain GAGVSQSPRYKVAKRGQDVALRCDPISGHVSLFWYQQALGQGPEFLTYFQNEAQLDKSGLPSDRFFAERPEGSVSTLKIQRTQQEDSAVYLCASSFAGTPEGKLFFGSGTQLSVL.

The chain has TRBV11-2 and TRBJ1-2; D is ambiguous. V was cut by 6 bases and J by 2 bases, with 13 bases left in between. Germline V gene data show CDR1 as SGHAT and CDR2 as FQNNGV. There are 14 residues in the CDR3. This chain's CDR3 is CASRQTGSNYGYTF. DNA of the CDR3: TGTGCCAGCAGGCAAACCGGGAGCAACTATGGCTACACCTTC.

This chain links TRBV7-2 with TRBJ1-1; 7 bases agree with TRBD1. CDR1 SGHTA and CDR2 FQGNSA come from the germline V gene. The CDR3 runs 14 residues. V was pared by 3 bases and J by 6 bases, with 7 bases of the junction left unmatched. CDR3 sequence: CASSLTGLGSEAFF. For the CDR3, the DNA is TGTGCCAGCAGCTTGACAGGGTTGGGATCTGAAGCTTTCTTT.

The gene calls are TRBV5-1 and TRBJ1-1; 10 nucleotides match TRBD1. The CDR3 runs 16 residues. CDR1 is SGHRS, CDR2 YFSETQ, per germline. Trimming removed 5 bases from V and 0 bases from J; junction bases left unmatched: 7. The CDR3 sequence: CASRPGQGKMNTEAFF. The CDR3 DNA reads as TGCGCCAGCAGACCGGGACAGGGGAAAATGAACACTGAAGCTTTCTTT.

This chain links TRBV5-6 with TRBJ1-1, with unresolved D. Germline CDR1 SGHDT, CDR2 YYEEEE. Trimming left V 4 bases short and J 5 bases short, with 9 bases between. This CDR3 region has 12 residues. The CDR3 region has the DNA TGTGCCAGCAGCGCGTTCTCGACTGAAGCTTTCTTT. It yields the protein CASSAFSTEAFF.

The CDR3 sequence is CASSPRPDIRYGYTF. DNA for the CDR3: TGTGCCAGCTCACCACGCCCGGACATCCGCTATGGCTACACCTTC. The chain has TRBV18 and TRBJ1-2, with a weak D call TRBD1 (5 bases). Trimming took off 1 base at V and 4 bases at J, with 13 bases between the two ends. The germline gives CDR1 KGHSH, CDR2 LQKENI. The CDR3 length is 15 residues. Full variable domain (rest looked up from reference TRBV18 and TRBJ1-2): NAGVMQNPRHLVRRRGQEARLRCSPMKGHSHVYWYRQLPEEGLKFMVYLQKENIIDESGMPKERFSAEFPKEGPSILRIQQVVRGDSAAYFCASSPRPDIRYGYTFGSGTRLTVV.

The chain recombines TRBV19 with TRBJ1-5; 9 positions match TRBD1. The CDR3 is 17 residues long. Losses at the gene ends were 7 bases for V and 0 bases for J; bases not matched to a gene: 10. The germline V gene encodes CDR1 LNHDA and CDR2 SQIVND (reference sequence). In DNA, the CDR3 is TGTGCCAGTAAGACGGGACAGGGAGATTATAGCAATCAGCCCCAGCATTTT. It yields the protein CASKTGQGDYSNQPQHF.

The chain combines TRBV20-1 with TRBJ2-1; D is uncertain. The germline V gene encodes CDR1 DFQATT and CDR2 SNEGSKA (reference sequence). CDR3 length equals 11 residues. V was pared by 1 base and J by 15 bases, with 13 bases between. The CDR3 region is CSARVQVPMFF. The CDR3 DNA follows: TGCAGTGCTAGAGTTCAGGTCCCGATGTTCTTC.

This clone was observed a handful of times. This chain uses TRBV5-8 with TRBJ2-3, with 8 bases matching TRBD2. Per germline, CDR1 SGHTS and CDR2 YDEGEE. CDR3 length equals 17 residues. V dropped 7 bases and J dropped 4; count of bases not matched to a gene: 17. In DNA, the CDR3 is TGTGCCAGCGCACATCTCGACGGGGGGGCCAGGTCAGATACGCAGTATTTT. Residues: CASAHLDGGARSDTQYF.

The chain recombines TRBV27 with TRBJ1-5; D is unresolved. The CDR3 contains 12 residues. With 3 bases removed from V and 7 bases from J, the gap between germline ends came to 7 bases. Germline V lookup: CDR1 MNHEY, CDR2 SMNVEV (reference sequence). The CDR3 spells CASSFLGQPQHF. For the CDR3, the DNA is TGTGCCAGCAGTTTCTTGGGCCAGCCCCAGCATTTT.

This rearrangement joins TRBV10-3 to TRBJ1-5, with 10 bases that match TRBD1. Germline V gene data show CDR1 as ENHRY and CDR2 as SYGVKD. After removal of 4 bases from V and 1 base from J, the junction contained 10 bases not matched to a gene. The CDR3 runs to 18 residues. The CDR3 region has the DNA TGTGCCATCAGTGCCGCGACAGGGGGCGACGAGAGCAATCAGCCCCAGCATTTT. It yields the protein CAISAATGGDESNQPQHF.

V and J are TRBV12-3 or TRBV12-4 and TRBJ2-1, with a possible D match to TRBD2 (5 bases). There are 13 residues in the CDR3. V was cut by 8 bases and J by 6 bases, with 14 bases left in between. The CDR3 nucleotides are TGTGCCAGCTCAGGACTGGTAGGCAATGAGCAGTTCTTC. Translation: CASSGLVGNEQFF.

The rearrangement uses TRBV30 and TRBJ1-3; possible D gene TRBD1, 5 bases. Between the trimmed V and J ends, which lost 5 bases and 10 bases, there was a span of 21 bases. The CDR3 is 14 residues long. Germline CDR1 and CDR2: GTSNPN and SVGIG (reference sequence). The CDR3 here is CAWGPGRGYRTIYF. The CDR3 DNA is TGTGCCTGGGGCCCCGGGAGGGGTTATCGTACCATATATTTT.

This rearrangement joins TRBV12-3 or TRBV12-4 to TRBJ1-2; D is unresolved. There are 12 residues in the CDR3. Trimming took 5 bases from V and 8 from J, leaving 12 bases between them. DNA for the CDR3: TGTGCCAGCAGTCGGGTTACGGGAGGCTACACCTTC. As protein: CASSRVTGGYTF.